The 18 T cell receptor beta chains listed next were all sequenced from one sample in a study of cytomegalovirus exposure and HLA in healthy donors. PCR primers comprised 60 Vbeta and 13 Jbeta primers. Sequencing used immunoSEQ multiplex PCR; TCRdb keeps in-frame clones, though not all of them. Of 150,000 to 200,000 clones in the sample, roughly 79% were seen once. The sequencing input was PBMCs. Every receptor here comes from a woman aged 40 to 55 in good health and CMV-seronegative.

This clone was seen a single time. This chain uses TRBV7-3 with TRBJ2-5; 12 bases match TRBD2. CDR1 SGHTA and CDR2 FQGTGA come from the germline V gene. The V gene end was trimmed by 5 bases and the J gene end by 4 bases; junction bases not matched to a gene: 5. This CDR3 has 15 amino acids. CDR3 loop: CASSMGLAGRETQYF. The CDR3, as DNA: TGTGCCAGCAGCATGGGACTAGCGGGTCGAGAGACCCAGTACTTC. The full variable domain, its missing parts supplied by reference TRBV7-3 and TRBJ2-5, is GAGVSQTPSNKVTEKGKYVELRCDPISGHTALYWYRQSLGQGPEFLIYFQGTGAADDSGLPNDRFFAVRPEGSVSTLKIQRTERGDSAVYLCASSMGLAGRETQYFGPGTRLLVL.

CDR3 sequence: CASSRTGGETQYF. CDR3 DNA: TGTGCCAGCAGCCGAACAGGGGGAGAGACCCAGTACTTC. V usage is TRBV5-5 and J usage is TRBJ2-5; 8 positions match TRBD1. Germline trimming cut 4 bases from V and 4 bases from J; bases unmatched to any gene: 3. The CDR3 is 13 amino acids. CDR1 and CDR2 (germline): SGHKS, YYEKEE (reference sequence).

This clone was detected a few times. The chain has TRBV5-1 and TRBJ2-1; D remains unclear. Germline CDR1 reads SGHRS; CDR2 reads YFSETQ. The CDR3 spans 12 residues. Trimming shortened V by 0 bases and J by 10 bases, and 8 bases separated the two germline ends. CDR3 loop: CASSLGGLEQFF. The CDR3 DNA reads as TGCGCCAGCAGCTTGGGTGGGCTAGAGCAGTTCTTC.

This clone was found a few times. The CDR3 DNA reads as TGTGCCAGCGCCCCGGGACTCCTGGGTACCGGGGAGCTGTTTTTT. It translates to CASAPGLLGTGELFF. This chain connects TRBV27 to TRBJ2-2; TRBD2 might be the D (6 bases). Germline V gene sequence: CDR1 MNHEY, CDR2 SMNVEV (reference sequence). V gave up 8 bases and J gave up 5 bases, with 18 bases separating them. There are 15 residues in the CDR3.

The V and J genes are TRBV5-1 and TRBJ2-1; possible D gene TRBD2, 8 bases. The V end was cut by 2 bases, the J end by 8 bases, with 20 bases between. Germline V CDR1 and CDR2: SGHRS, YFSETQ. This CDR3 is 16 amino acids long. The CDR3 protein is CASSLLAAGGGYEQFF. The CDR3 bases are TGCGCCAGCAGCTTACTAGCGGCCGGAGGGGGCTATGAGCAGTTCTTC.

This chain uses TRBV10-3 with TRBJ1-1, with TRBD1 identical over 7 bases. The CDR3 covers 12 residues. V shed 11 bases, J shed 2 bases, and the junction held 5 bases outside the gene matches. Germline CDR1 ENHRY, CDR2 SYGVKD. The CDR3 nucleotides read TGTGCCTCTACAGGGGACAACACTGAAGCTTTCTTT. It codes for CASTGDNTEAFF.

The chain recombines TRBV28 with TRBJ2-3, with 10 nucleotides matching TRBD1. Unmatched junction bases numbered 4, after V lost 2 bases and J lost 5 bases. CDR1 is MDHEN, CDR2 SYDVKM, per germline. This CDR3 region has 15 residues. The CDR3 here is CASSLRDRGRDTQYF. DNA for the CDR3: TGTGCCAGCAGTTTACGCGACAGGGGGCGAGATACGCAGTATTTT.

CDR3 nucleotide sequence: TGTGCCAGCAGCCCCGGACAGGGGCGGACCGGGGAGCTGTTTTTT. It specifies CASSPGQGRTGELFF. This chain uses TRBV5-6 with TRBJ2-2; TRBD1 matches 9 bases. V gave up 4 bases and J gave up 5 bases; unmatched junction bases: 6. The CDR3 extends over 15 amino acids. The germline V gene encodes CDR1 SGHDT and CDR2 YYEEEE.

J is TRBJ2-5 and V is TRBV6-6, with D tentatively TRBD1 (6 bases). Germline V gene data show CDR1 as MNHNY and CDR2 as SVGAGI (reference sequence). The CDR3 totals 13 residues. Trimming took 2 bases from V and 14 from J, leaving 18 bases between them. Here the CDR3 DNA reads TGTGCCAGCAGTTACACGGCCACGGACAGAACTTACTTC. Translating it yields CASSYTATDRTYF.

This chain uses TRBV27 with TRBJ1-1; 7 bases map to TRBD1. V lost 2 bases and J lost 3; bases outside the gene matches: 6. Germline CDR1 and CDR2: MNHEY and SMNVEV (reference sequence). This CDR3 is 15 amino acids long. Here the CDR3 reads CASSLRGGAYTEAFF. CDR3 nucleotides: TGTGCCAGCAGTTTAAGAGGGGGCGCGTACACTGAAGCTTTCTTT.

The chain recombines TRBV2 with TRBJ1-5; TRBD1 aligns across 9 bases. Germline trimming cut 10 bases from V and 4 bases from J; bases unmatched to any gene: 11. CDR3 size: 15 residues. The germline V gene has CDR1 SNHLY and CDR2 FYNNEI. CDR3 bases: TGTGCCATCGTCTTGGGACAGGGACGGAATCAGCCCCAGCATTTT. This gives the protein CAIVLGQGRNQPQHF.

This clone has just one count. The V gene is TRBV29-1, the J gene TRBJ2-5; TRBD1 is a possible D gene (6 bases). Trimming pared 5 bases from V and 5 bases from J, leaving 12 bases between. CDR1 and CDR2 (germline): SQVTM, ANQGSEA. The CDR3 is 12 amino acids. The CDR3 DNA follows: TGCAGCGTTTTCGGACAGTCGGAGACCCAGTACTTC. It encodes CSVFGQSETQYF.

This chain uses TRBV6-5 with TRBJ2-5, with TRBD2 as a possible D gene (6 bases). CDR1 and CDR2 from the germline V gene are MNHEY and SVGAGI. V was pared by 4 bases and J by 14 bases, with 20 bases between. This CDR3 has 13 amino acids. CDR3 sequence reads: CASSSLATGAFYF. CDR3 coding DNA: TGTGCCAGCAGTTCCCTCGCTACGGGAGCATTTTACTTC.

The chain uses TRBV30 and TRBJ1-4; TRBD1 aligns across 8 bases. V lost 7 bases, J lost 8 bases, and 12 bases stayed unmatched. The CDR3 contains 14 residues. Looked up from germline, CDR1 is GTSNPN and CDR2 is SVGIG (reference sequence). Here the CDR3 DNA reads TGTGCCTACACCGGACAGGGCGCGGGCGAAAAACTGTTTTTT. It encodes CAYTGQGAGEKLFF.

V gene TRBV6-5 combines with J gene TRBJ2-1; TRBD2 matches 9 bases. In germline, CDR1 is MNHEY, CDR2 SVGAGI. CDR3 size: 15 residues. Trimming at V came to 3 bases and at J to 4 bases, leaving 4 bases not matched to a gene. The CDR3 here is CASSYSGGPYNEQFF. The CDR3 DNA is TGTGCCAGCAGTTATAGCGGGGGACCTTACAATGAGCAGTTCTTC.

This chain links TRBV19 with TRBJ2-5, with no clear D. Trimming stripped 7 bases from V and 3 bases from J, with 12 bases between. CDR3 length: 13 residues. Germline V CDR1 and CDR2: LNHDA, SQIVND (reference sequence). In DNA, the CDR3 is TGTGCCAGTAATAATTGGCTTGAAGAGACCCAGTACTTC. The encoded protein is CASNNWLEETQYF. The variable domain in full, with the rest retrieved from reference TRBV19 and TRBJ2-5, is DGGITQSPKYLFRKEGQNVTLSCEQNLNHDAMYWYRQDPGQGLRLIYYSQIVNDFQKGDIAEGYSVSREKKESFPLTVTSAQKNPTAFYLCASNNWLEETQYFGPGTRLLVL.

The chain has TRBV4-2 and TRBJ2-5, with 8 bases aligning to TRBD2. With V trimmed by 0 bases and J by 5 bases, 8 bases remained unmatched. The CDR3 is made up of 16 amino acids. Germline loops: CDR1 LGHNA, CDR2 YNFKEQ. As DNA, the CDR3 is TGTGCCAGCAGCCAAGAGAGAACGGGAGGGAGGGAGACCCAGTACTTC. It codes for CASSQERTGGRETQYF.

This clone was recorded only once. The chain recombines TRBV5-6 with TRBJ2-2; 8 bases line up with TRBD2. The CDR3 extends over 16 amino acids. CDR1 SGHDT and CDR2 YYEEEE come from the germline V gene. V shed 4 bases and J 7 bases; nucleotides not matched to a gene: 12. The chain's CDR3 is CASSIRTSRAGGELFF. In DNA form, the CDR3 reads TGTGCCAGCAGCATTCGGACTAGCCGCGCGGGCGGGGAGCTGTTTTTT.